The clone carrying this T cell receptor beta chain was counted only a few times. Antigen unknown. Germline V gene lookup returns CDR1 DFQATT and CDR2 SNEGSKA (reference sequence). The length of the CDR3 is 15 residues. V was cut by 3 bases and J by 0 bases, with 15 bases left in between. Making the TCR beta libraries involved quantitative 5'-RACE with molecular barcodes. MiXCR was run by TCRdb on the 5' RACE reads, yielding one entry per CDR3 protein. Of a few hundred thousand distinct CDR3 sequences in the sample, 15% to 20% were seen once. This sample is drawn from a study of CD8 T cells in ankylosing spondylitis. Findings and caveats of the study: Blood of patients with ankylosing spondylitis appeared to be characterized by a TCR beta motif of about eight highly homologous variants. Disease-linked clones, CD8+, were relatively rare in peripheral blood. Clones linked to disease were reported to show significant enrichment in matched ankylosing spondylitis synovial fluid.

The rearrangement links TRBV20-1 to TRBJ2-7; D gene unclear. The source is a male donor with ankylosing spondylitis or in good health (not recorded which). Sequenced: blood, either unsorted or a sorted T cell fraction (not recorded which). DNA of the CDR3: TGCAGTGCTAGGGCATGGAGCGAGAGCTCCTACGAGCAGTACTTC. It specifies CSARAWSESSYEQYF.